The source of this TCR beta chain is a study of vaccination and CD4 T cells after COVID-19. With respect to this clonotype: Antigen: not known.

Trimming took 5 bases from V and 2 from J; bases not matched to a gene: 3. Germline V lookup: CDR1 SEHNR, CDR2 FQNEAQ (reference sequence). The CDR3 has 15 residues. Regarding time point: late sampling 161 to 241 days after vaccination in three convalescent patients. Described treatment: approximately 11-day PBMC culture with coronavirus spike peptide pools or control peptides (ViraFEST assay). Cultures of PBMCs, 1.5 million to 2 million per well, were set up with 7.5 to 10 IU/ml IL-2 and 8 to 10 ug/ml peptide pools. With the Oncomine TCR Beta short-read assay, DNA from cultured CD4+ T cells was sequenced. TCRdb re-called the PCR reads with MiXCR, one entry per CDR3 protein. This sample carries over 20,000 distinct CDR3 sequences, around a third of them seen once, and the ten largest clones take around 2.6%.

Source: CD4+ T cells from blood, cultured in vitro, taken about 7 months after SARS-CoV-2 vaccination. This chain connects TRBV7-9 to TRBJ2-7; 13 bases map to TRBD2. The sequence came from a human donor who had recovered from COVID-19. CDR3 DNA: TGTGCCAGCAGCCCGACTAGCGGGAGGACCTACGAGCAGTACTTC. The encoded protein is CASSPTSGRTYEQYF. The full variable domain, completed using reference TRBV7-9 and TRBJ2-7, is DTGVSQNPRHKITKRGQNVTFRCDPISEHNRLYWYRQTLGQGPEFLTYFQNEAQLEKSRLLSDRFSAERPKGSFSTLEIQRTEQGDSAMYLCASSPTSGRTYEQYFGPGTRLTVT.